This T cell receptor (beta chain) was obtained from a study of T-cell memory formation after mild COVID-19. Each CDR3 protein is one row after TCRdb ran MiXCR on the 5' RACE reads. Found here are 140,000 to 150,000 distinct CDR3 sequences, under 7% of them singletons; the top ten hold 2% to 2.5%. This receptor was taken from an adult woman who had mild COVID-19 (a few samples of this study predate the infection). Cell type and time point are not known. The sequencing sample was made of PBMCs or a T cell subset sorted from them (not recorded which).

The CDR3 loop reads CASRLGQQNIQYF. The CDR3 DNA reads as TGTGCCAGCAGATTGGGACAGCAAAACATTCAGTACTTC. The genes are TRBV7-2 and TRBJ2-4; TRBD1 agrees at 7 bases. This CDR3 has 13 amino acids. Germline V gene lookup returns CDR1 SGHTA and CDR2 FQGNSA. With V trimmed by 6 bases and J by 5 bases, 4 bases remained unmatched.